This is a list of T cell receptor beta chains from one sample in a study of CD4 T cells in relation to SARS-CoV-2 and coronaviruses. Libraries were prepared by immunoSEQ multiplex PCR; TCRdb keeps only in-frame clonotypes and omits some of them. The sample has 60,000 or so clones; roughly 93% are singletons. The sequencing input was naive CD4+ T cells from PBMCs. These receptors came from a human donor in good health. Each CDR3 is given with its conserved first and last residue. Fields, in order: V gene, CDR3 protein.

v_gene: TRBV11-3; CDR3aa: CASSLEGRGQSNEQFF
v_gene: TRBV28; CDR3aa: CASSERTPETQYF
v_gene: TRBV6-1; CDR3aa: CASSESSGRAGDEQFF
v_gene: TRBV7-9; CDR3aa: CASSLYEWSYNEQFF
v_gene: TRBV18; CDR3aa: CASSPPRGMNTEAFF
v_gene: TRBV24-1; CDR3aa: CATSVPGGRHNRITDTQYF
v_gene: TRBV18; CDR3aa: CASSLQTLGETQYF
v_gene: TRBV19; CDR3aa: CASSKAENTIYF
v_gene: TRBV4-2; CDR3aa: CASSQDPSGRPLGTDTQYF
v_gene: TRBV5-4; CDR3aa: CASSSRGPGYTF
v_gene: TRBV30; CDR3aa: CAWSVQSPSGNTIYF
v_gene: TRBV11-2; CDR3aa: CASSLDQGINQPQHF
v_gene: TRBV19; CDR3aa: CASSPGVPGELFF
v_gene: TRBV10-2; CDR3aa: CASNRTEAFF
v_gene: TRBV5-6; CDR3aa: CASSLWRRNYGYTF
v_gene: TRBV5-4; CDR3aa: CATKTGTSSSAGELFF
v_gene: TRBV3-1/TRBV3-2; CDR3aa: CASTLGGHLLPNSPLHF
v_gene: TRBV19; CDR3aa: CASSSRQATNEKLFF
v_gene: TRBV6-4; CDR3aa: CASSPQGAGTYEQYF
v_gene: TRBV5-6; CDR3aa: CASSLGGSLIGELFF
v_gene: TRBV5-1; CDR3aa: CASSLGGTGDGYTF
v_gene: TRBV7-9; CDR3aa: CASLDGGRGEKLFF
v_gene: TRBV19; CDR3aa: CASSIELGQTEAFF
v_gene: TRBV10-3; CDR3aa: CAIFQPLHF
v_gene: TRBV25-1; CDR3aa: CASRGQYYEQYF
v_gene: TRBV9; CDR3aa: CASSVGRAGYEKLFF
v_gene: TRBV18; CDR3aa: CASSPPGKGSTNYGYTF
v_gene: TRBV18; CDR3aa: CASSPEGLAVTDTQYF
v_gene: TRBV3-1/TRBV3-2; CDR3aa: CASSQEPAATNEKLFF
v_gene: TRBV28; CDR3aa: CASSSPTGVYGYTF
v_gene: TRBV23-1; CDR3aa: CASSQAGGGGYTF
v_gene: TRBV28; CDR3aa: CASSLLGQGVRYRGYTF
v_gene: TRBV11-2; CDR3aa: CASSFRTASSEAFF
v_gene: TRBV19; CDR3aa: CASSMLGERSKNIQYF
v_gene: TRBV14; CDR3aa: CASSQGGLATGSYNEQFF
v_gene: TRBV7-6; CDR3aa: CASSSNAVHGHASSYEQYF
v_gene: TRBV5-1; CDR3aa: CASSTTGSSYGYTF
v_gene: TRBV5-1; CDR3aa: CASSGLAGGTDTQYF
v_gene: TRBV2; CDR3aa: CASSEAEKQPQHF
v_gene: TRBV28; CDR3aa: CASSHPLRGTEAFF
v_gene: TRBV24-1; CDR3aa: CATSDLGGEETQYF
v_gene: TRBV5-1; CDR3aa: CASSSLAGGDEQYF
v_gene: TRBV7-8; CDR3aa: CASSFLTGEGWAKNIQYF
v_gene: TRBV3-1/TRBV3-2; CDR3aa: CASSHEPYEQYF
v_gene: TRBV6-5; CDR3aa: CASRLRQVSYNEQFF
v_gene: TRBV30; CDR3aa: CAWSTRQGQPQHF
v_gene: TRBV28; CDR3aa: CASSSTGRGTDTQYF
v_gene: TRBV4-1; CDR3aa: CASSLTVENQPQHF
v_gene: TRBV2; CDR3aa: CASSEERSGELFF
v_gene: TRBV27; CDR3aa: CASSLTRSQGWADQPQHF
v_gene: TRBV19; CDR3aa: CASRTTSGTYNEQFF
v_gene: TRBV7-3; CDR3aa: CASSSDSRHGYTF
v_gene: TRBV5-1; CDR3aa: CASSWTGVSADTQYF
v_gene: TRBV5-1; CDR3aa: CASSSRQGVNTEAFF